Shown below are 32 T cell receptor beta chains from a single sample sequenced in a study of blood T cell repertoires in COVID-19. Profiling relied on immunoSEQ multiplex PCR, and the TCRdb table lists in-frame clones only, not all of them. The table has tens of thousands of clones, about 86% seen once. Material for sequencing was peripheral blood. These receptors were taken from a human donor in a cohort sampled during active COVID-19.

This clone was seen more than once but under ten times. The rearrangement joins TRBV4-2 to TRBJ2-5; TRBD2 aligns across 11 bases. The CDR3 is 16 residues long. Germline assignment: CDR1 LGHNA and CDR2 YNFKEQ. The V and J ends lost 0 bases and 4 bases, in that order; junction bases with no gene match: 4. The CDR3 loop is CASSQDFSGGAETQYF. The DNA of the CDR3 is TGTGCCAGCAGCCAAGATTTTAGCGGGGGGGCAGAGACCCAGTACTTC.

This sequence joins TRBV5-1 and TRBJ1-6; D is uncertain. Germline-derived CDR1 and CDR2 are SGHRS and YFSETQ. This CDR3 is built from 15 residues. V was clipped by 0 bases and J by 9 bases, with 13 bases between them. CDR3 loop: CASSLAFGGLSPLHF. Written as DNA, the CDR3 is TGCGCCAGCAGCTTGGCCTTTGGCGGCCTTTCACCCCTCCACTTT.

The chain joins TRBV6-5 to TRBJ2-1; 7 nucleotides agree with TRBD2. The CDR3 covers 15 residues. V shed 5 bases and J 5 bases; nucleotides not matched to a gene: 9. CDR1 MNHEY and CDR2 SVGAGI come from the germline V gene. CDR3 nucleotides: TGTGCCAGCAGTCTAGGCGGGAGTATCGACAATGAGCAGTTCTTC. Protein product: CASSLGGSIDNEQFF.

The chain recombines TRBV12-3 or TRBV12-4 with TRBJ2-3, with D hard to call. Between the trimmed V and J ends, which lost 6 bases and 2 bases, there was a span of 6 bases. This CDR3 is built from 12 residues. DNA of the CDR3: TGTGCCAGCAGCCAACTCACAGATACGCAGTATTTT. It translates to CASSQLTDTQYF.

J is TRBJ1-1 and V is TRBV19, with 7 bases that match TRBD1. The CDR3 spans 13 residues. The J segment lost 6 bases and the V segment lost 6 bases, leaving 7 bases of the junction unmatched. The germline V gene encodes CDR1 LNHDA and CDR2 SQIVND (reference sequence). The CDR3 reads CASSDRAVSEAFF. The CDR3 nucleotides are TGTGCCAGTAGCGACAGGGCCGTCTCTGAAGCTTTCTTT.

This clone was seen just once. The CDR3 loop is CASSPVPGWDTQYF. CDR3 sequence (DNA): TGTGCCAGTAGTCCCGTCCCAGGGTGGGATACGCAGTATTTT. J is TRBJ2-3 and V is TRBV19, with D tentatively TRBD1 (5 bases). CDR1 is LNHDA and CDR2 is SQIVND in the germline V gene (reference sequence). CDR3 length equals 14 residues. Between the trimmed V and J ends, which lost 5 bases and 6 bases, there was a span of 15 bases.

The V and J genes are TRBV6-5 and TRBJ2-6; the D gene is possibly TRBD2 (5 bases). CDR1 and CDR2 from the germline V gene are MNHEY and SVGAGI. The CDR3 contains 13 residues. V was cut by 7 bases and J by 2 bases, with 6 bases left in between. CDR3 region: CASILAGANVLTF. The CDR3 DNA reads TGTGCCAGCATACTAGCTGGGGCCAACGTCCTGACTTTC.

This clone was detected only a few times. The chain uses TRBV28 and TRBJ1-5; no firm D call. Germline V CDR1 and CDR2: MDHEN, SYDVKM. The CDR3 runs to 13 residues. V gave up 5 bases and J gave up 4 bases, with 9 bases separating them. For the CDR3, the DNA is TGTGCCAGCAGTCTACCACTAAATCAGCCCCAGCATTTT. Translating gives CASSLPLNQPQHF.

The CDR3 DNA reads as TGCAGCGTTGCCGGGAGAGGTTTCACAGATACGCAGTATTTT. Encoded protein: CSVAGRGFTDTQYF. The rearrangement joins TRBV29-1 to TRBJ2-3; D is perhaps TRBD2 (6 bases). The V end was cut by 4 bases, the J end by 2 bases, with 13 bases between. Germline values: CDR1 SQVTM, CDR2 ANQGSEA. CDR3 size: 14 residues.

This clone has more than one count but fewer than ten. The CDR3 is CASSSGLLGQPQHF. CDR3 nucleotide sequence: TGTGCCAGCAGCTCGGGACTACTGGGTCAGCCCCAGCATTTT. V gene TRBV7-2 combines with J gene TRBJ1-5, with a possible D match to TRBD1 (5 bases). CDR3 length: 14 residues. The ends were cut back, 4 bases at V and 6 bases at J, with 13 bases in the middle. Germline CDR1 SGHTA, CDR2 FQGNSA. Full variable domain (remainder filled in from reference TRBV7-2 and TRBJ1-5): GAGVSQSPSNKVTEKGKDVELRCDPISGHTALYWYRQSLGQGLEFLIYFQGNSAPDKSGLPSDRFSAERTGGSVSTLTIQRTQQEDSAVYLCASSSGLLGQPQHFGDGTRLSIL.

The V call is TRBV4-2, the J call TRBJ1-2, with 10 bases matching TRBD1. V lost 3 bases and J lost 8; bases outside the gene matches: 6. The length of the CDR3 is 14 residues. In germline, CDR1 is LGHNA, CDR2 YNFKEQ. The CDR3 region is CASSQETGGWGYTF. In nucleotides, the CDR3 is TGTGCCAGCAGCCAGGAGACAGGGGGCTGGGGCTACACCTTC.

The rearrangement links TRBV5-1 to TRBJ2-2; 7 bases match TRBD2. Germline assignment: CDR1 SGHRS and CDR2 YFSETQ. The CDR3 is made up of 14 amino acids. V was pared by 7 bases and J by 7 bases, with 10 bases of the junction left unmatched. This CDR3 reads CASGVTPGGGELFF. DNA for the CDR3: TGCGCCAGCGGAGTGACTCCGGGAGGCGGGGAGCTGTTTTTT.

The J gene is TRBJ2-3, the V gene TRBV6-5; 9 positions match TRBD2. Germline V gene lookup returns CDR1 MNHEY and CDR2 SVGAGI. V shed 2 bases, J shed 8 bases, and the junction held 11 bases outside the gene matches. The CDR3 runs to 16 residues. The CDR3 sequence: CASSYPASGARTTQYF. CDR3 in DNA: TGTGCCAGCAGTTACCCGGCTAGCGGGGCCAGAACTACGCAGTATTTT.

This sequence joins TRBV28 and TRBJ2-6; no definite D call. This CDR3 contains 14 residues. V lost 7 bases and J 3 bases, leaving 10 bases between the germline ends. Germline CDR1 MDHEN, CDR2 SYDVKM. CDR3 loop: CASNRAGGANVLTF. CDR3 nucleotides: TGTGCCAGCAACCGCGCTGGTGGGGCCAACGTCCTGACTTTC.

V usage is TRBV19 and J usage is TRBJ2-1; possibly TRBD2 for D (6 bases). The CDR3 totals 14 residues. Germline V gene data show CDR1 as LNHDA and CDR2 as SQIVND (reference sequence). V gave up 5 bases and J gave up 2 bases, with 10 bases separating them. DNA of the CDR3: TGTGCCAGTAGTTCCGGGACTCCCTACAATGAGCAGTTCTTC. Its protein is CASSSGTPYNEQFF.

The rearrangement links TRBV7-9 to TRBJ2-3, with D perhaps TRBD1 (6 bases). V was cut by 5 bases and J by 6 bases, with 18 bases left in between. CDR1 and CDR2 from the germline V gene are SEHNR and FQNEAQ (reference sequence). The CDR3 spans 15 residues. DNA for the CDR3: TGTGCCAGCAGCCACAGGGTCTTCGGCAGGGATACGCAGTATTTT. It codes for CASSHRVFGRDTQYF.

The CDR3, as DNA: TGTGCCAGCAGCTTTGGACTAGCGGCCACAGATACGCAGTATTTT. The encoded protein is CASSFGLAATDTQYF. This chain uses TRBV5-5 with TRBJ2-3; 10 bases map to TRBD2. Germline lookup yields CDR1 SGHKS and CDR2 YYEKEE (reference sequence). The trim removed 2 bases at V and 2 bases at J, leaving 2 bases unmatched. The CDR3 totals 15 residues.

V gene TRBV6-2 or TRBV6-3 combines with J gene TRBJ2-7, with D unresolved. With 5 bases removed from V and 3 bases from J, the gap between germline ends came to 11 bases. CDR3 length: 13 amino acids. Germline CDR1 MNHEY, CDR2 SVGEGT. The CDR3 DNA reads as TGTGCCAGCAGTAAGGAGAACTACTACGAGCAGTACTTC. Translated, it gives CASSKENYYEQYF.

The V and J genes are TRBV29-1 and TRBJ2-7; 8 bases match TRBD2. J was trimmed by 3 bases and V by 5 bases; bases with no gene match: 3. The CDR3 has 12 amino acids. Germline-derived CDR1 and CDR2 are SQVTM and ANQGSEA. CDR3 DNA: TGCAGCGTTATGCGGGGGGACTACGAGCAGTACTTC. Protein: CSVMRGDYEQYF.

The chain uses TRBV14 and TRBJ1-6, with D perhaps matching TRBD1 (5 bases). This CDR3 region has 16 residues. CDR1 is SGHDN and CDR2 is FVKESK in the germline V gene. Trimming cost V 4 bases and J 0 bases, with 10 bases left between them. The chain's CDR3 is CASSRGSSSYNSPLHF. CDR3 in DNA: TGTGCCAGCAGCCGGGGCTCTAGCTCCTATAATTCACCCCTCCACTTT.

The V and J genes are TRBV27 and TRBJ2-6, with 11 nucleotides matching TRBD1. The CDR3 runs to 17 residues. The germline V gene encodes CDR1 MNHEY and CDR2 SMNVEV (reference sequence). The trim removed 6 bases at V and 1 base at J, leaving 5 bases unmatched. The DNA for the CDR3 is TGTGCCAGCAGCCGGACAGGGGGCGTTTCTGGGGCCAACGTCCTGACTTTC. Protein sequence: CASSRTGGVSGANVLTF.

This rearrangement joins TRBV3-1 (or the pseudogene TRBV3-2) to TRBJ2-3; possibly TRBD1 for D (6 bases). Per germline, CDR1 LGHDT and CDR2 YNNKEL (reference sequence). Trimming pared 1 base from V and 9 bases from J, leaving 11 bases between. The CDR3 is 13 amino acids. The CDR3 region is CASSQAGQGTQYF. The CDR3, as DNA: TGTGCCAGCAGCCAAGCCGGGCAGGGGACGCAGTATTTT.

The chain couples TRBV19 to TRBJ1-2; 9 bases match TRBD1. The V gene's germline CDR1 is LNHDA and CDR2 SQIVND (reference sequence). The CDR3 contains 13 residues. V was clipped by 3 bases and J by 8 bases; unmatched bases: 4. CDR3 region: CASSIWDRVGYTF. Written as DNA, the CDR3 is TGTGCCAGTAGTATTTGGGACAGGGTCGGCTACACCTTC.

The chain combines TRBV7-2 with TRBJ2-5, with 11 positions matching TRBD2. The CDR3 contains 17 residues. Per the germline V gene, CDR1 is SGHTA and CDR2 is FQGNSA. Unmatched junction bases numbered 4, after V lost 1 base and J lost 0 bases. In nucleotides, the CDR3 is TGTGCCAGCAGCTTAGGACTAGCGGGGCCTTACCAAGAGACCCAGTACTTC. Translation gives CASSLGLAGPYQETQYF.

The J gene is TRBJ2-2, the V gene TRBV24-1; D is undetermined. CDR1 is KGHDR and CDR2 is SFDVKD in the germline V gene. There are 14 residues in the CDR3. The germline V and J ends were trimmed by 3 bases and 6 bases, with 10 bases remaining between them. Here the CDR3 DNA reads TGTGCCACCAGTGATCAACTGAGAGCCGGGGAGCTGTTTTTT. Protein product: CATSDQLRAGELFF.

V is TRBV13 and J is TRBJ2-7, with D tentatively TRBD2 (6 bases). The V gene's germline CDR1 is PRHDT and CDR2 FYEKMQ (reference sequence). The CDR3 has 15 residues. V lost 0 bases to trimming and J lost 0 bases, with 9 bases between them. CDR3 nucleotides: TGTGCCAGCAGCTTAGGCCGGGACTCCTCCTACGAGCAGTACTTC. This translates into CASSLGRDSSYEQYF.

For the CDR3, the DNA is TGTGCCAGCAGCTTCGGGATATGGGAGACCCAGTACTTC. It translates to CASSFGIWETQYF. The chain carries TRBV5-6 and TRBJ2-5, with D perhaps matching TRBD2 (5 bases). Germline V gene lookup returns CDR1 SGHDT and CDR2 YYEEEE. V shed 2 bases and J shed 5 bases, with 10 bases lying between them. The CDR3 is made up of 13 amino acids.

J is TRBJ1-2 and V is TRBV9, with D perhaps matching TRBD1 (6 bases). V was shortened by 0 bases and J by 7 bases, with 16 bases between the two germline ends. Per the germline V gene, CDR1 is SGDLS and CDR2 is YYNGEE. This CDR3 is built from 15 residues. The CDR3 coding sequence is TGTGCCAGCAGCGTAGGAAGTAAAGGGGGAAGTGGCTACACCTTC. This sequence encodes CASSVGSKGGSGYTF.

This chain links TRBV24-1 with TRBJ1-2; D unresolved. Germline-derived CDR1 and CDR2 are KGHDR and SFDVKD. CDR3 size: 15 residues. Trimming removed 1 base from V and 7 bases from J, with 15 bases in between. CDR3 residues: CATSDFSGPEGGYTF. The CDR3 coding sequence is TGTGCCACCAGTGATTTTTCAGGCCCCGAAGGTGGCTACACCTTC.

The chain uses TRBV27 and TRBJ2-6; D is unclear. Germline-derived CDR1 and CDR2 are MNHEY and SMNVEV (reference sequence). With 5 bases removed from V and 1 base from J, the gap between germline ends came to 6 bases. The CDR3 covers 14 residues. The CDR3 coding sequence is TGTGCCAGCAGTCTTCTATCTGGGGCCAACGTCCTGACTTTC. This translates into CASSLLSGANVLTF. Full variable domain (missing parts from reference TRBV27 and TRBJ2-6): EAQVTQNPRYLITVTGKKLTVTCSQNMNHEYMSWYRQDPGLGLRQIYYSMNVEVTDKGDVPEGYKVSRKEKRNFPLILESPSPNQTSLYFCASSLLSGANVLTFGAGSRLTVL.

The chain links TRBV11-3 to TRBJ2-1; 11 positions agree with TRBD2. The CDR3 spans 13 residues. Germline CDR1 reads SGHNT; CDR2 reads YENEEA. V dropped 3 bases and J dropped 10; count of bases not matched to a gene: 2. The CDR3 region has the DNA TGTGCCAGCAGCTTTAGCGGGGGGGACGAGCAGTTCTTC. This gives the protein CASSFSGGDEQFF.

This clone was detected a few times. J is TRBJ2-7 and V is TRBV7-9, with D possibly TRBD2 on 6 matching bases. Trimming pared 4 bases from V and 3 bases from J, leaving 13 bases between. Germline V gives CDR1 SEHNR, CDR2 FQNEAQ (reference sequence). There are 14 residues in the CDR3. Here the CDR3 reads CASSSSGLDYEQYF. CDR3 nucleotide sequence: TGTGCCAGCAGCTCCTCGGGACTGGACTACGAGCAGTACTTC.